This T cell receptor beta chain was profiled in a study of shared clonotypes between healthy human individuals. Profiled with immunoSEQ multiplex PCR; TCRdb holds only in-frame clones, not every one. The sample has 2 million to 2.5 million clones; around 95% are singletons. The V gene end was trimmed by 0 bases and the J gene end by 5 bases; junction bases not matched to a gene: 8. This CDR3 is built from 16 residues. Germline lookup yields CDR1 SGHTA and CDR2 FQGNSA. This sequence joins TRBV7-2 and TRBJ2-5; 8 nucleotides agree with TRBD2. The specimen was naive CD4+ T cells sorted from blood. This sample's subset: CD45RA+ positively selected. This receptor was taken from a young man in good health. Here the CDR3 DNA reads TGTGCCAGCAGCTTAGCGGGGTTAGCGGGAAAGGAGACCCAGTACTTC. This gives the protein CASSLAGLAGKETQYF.